This T cell receptor beta chain came from a study of T cell repertoires in cytomegalovirus infection. Study-wide context: CMV epitopes, recently identified HLA-C-restricted and well-studied HLA-B-restricted, were used.

One entry per CDR3 protein, called by TCRdb with MiXCR from the reads. The sample holds over 250,000 distinct CDR3 sequences, less than 25% seen once. General study results and limits: HLA-C-restricted CMV-specific TCR beta clonotypes prevailed in the ex vivo response.

J was trimmed by 10 bases and V by 1 base; bases with no gene match: 4. CDR3 length: 14 amino acids. This clonotype was observed once. Its cognate antigen is unknown. Sequencing used cultured PBMCs, obtained from culture after CMV antigen stimulation. The TCR comes from a human donor in good health (CMV status not recorded). Some clones in this sample may be carry-over from other donors' samples. V is TRBV12-3 or TRBV12-4 and J is TRBJ2-1; 10 nucleotides agree with TRBD1. The CDR3 sequence is CASSLEGQGTEQFF. The DNA for the CDR3 is TGTGCCAGCAGTTTAGAGGGACAGGGGACGGAGCAGTTCTTC.